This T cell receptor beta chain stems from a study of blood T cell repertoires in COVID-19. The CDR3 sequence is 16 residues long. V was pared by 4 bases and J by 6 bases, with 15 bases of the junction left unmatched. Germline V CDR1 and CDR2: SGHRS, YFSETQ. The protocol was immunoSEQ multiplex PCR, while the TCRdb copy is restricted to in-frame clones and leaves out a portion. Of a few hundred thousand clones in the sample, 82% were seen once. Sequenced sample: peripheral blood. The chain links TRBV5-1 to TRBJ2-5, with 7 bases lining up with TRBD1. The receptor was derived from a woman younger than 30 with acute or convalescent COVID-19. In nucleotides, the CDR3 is TGCGCCAGCAGCAGTAGTTTGGTCAGGGGGAGAAAGACCCAGTACTTC. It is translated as CASSSSLVRGRKTQYF.